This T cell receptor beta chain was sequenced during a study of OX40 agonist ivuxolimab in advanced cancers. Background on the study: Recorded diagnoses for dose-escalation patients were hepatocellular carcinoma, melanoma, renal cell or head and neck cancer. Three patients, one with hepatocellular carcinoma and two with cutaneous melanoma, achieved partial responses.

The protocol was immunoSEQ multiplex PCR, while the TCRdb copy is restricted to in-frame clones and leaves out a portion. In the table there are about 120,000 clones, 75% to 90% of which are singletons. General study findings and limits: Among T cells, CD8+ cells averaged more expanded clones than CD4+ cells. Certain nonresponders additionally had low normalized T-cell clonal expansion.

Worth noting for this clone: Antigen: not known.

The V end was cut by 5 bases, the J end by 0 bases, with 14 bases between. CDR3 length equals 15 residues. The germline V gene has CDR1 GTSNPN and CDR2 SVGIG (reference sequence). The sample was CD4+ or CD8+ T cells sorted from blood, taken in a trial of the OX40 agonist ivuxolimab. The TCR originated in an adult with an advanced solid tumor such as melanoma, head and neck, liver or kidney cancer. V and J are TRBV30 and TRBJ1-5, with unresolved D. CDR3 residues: CAWAKGGLSNQPQHF. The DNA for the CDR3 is TGTGCCTGGGCAAAAGGAGGGCTTAGCAATCAGCCCCAGCATTTT.